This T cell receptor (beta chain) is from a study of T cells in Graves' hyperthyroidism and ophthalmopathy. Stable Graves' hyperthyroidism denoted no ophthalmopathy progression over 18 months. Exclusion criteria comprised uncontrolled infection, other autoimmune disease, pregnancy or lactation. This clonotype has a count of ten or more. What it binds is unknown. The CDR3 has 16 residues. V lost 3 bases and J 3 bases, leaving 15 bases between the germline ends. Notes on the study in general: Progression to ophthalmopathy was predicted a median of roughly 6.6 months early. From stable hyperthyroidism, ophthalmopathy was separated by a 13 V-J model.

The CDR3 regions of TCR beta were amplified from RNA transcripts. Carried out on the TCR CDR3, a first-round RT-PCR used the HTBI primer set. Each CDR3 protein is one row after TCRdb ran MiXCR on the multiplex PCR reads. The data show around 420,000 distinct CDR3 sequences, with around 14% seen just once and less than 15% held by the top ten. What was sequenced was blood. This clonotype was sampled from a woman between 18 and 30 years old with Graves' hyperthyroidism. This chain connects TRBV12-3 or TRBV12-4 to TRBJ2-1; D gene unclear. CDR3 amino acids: CASSFISGVDYNEQFF. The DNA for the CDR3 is TGTGCCAGCAGTTTTATAAGTGGGGTAGACTACAATGAGCAGTTCTTC.